This T cell receptor beta chain was identified in a study of response to subunit inactivated influenza vaccine. About this clonotype itself: What it binds is unknown. At one of its ends the junction is not consistent with the germline gene, which may arise from a read error.

TCRdb reanalysed the RT-PCR reads using MiXCR and keeps one entry per CDR3 protein. The top ten clones hold around 1.8% of a sample with about 520,000 distinct CDR3 sequences, about 25% of them seen once. The CDR3 runs 14 residues. From germline, CDR1 is SSHAT and CDR2 FNYEAQ (reference sequence). Study results and limitations: Each seasonal flu vaccination may recruit only limited new T cells, authors suggested.

This rearrangement joins TRBV7-7 to TRBJ2-7; 7 positions match TRBD1. This TCR came from a man in his fifties or sixties who received an inactivated influenza vaccine. Sequences were derived from CD4+ T cells sorted from PBMCs, sampled 5 days after vaccination. CDR3 amino acids: CASSLWDSGAEQYF. In DNA, the CDR3 is TGTGCTAGCAGCTTATGGGACAGCGGAGCCGAGCAGTACTTC.